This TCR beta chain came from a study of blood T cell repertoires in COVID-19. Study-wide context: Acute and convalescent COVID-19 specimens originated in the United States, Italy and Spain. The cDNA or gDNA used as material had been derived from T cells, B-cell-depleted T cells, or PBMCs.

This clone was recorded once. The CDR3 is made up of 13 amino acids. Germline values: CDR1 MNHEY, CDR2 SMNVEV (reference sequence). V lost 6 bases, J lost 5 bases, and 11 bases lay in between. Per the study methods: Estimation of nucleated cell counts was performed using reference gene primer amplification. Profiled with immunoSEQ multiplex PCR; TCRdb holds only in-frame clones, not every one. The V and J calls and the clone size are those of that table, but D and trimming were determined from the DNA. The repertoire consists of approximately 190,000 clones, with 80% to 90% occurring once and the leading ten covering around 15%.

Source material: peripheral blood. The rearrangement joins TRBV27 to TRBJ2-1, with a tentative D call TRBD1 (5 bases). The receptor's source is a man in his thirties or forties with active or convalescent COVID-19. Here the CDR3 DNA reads TGTGCCAGCAGCGTTGACAGTAACAATGAGCAGTTCTTC. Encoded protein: CASSVDSNNEQFF.